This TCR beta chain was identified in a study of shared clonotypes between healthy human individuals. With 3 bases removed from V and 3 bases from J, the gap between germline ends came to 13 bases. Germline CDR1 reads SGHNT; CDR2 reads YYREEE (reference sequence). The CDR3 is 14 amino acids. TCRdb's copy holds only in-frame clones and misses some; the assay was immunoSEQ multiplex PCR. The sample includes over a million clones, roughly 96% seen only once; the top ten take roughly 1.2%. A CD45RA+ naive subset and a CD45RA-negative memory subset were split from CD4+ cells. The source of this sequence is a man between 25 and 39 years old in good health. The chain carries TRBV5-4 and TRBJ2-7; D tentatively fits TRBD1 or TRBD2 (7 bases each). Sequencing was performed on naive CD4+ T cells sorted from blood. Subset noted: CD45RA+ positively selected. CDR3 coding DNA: TGTGCCAGCAGCTACGACAGGGACTACTACGAGCAGTACTTC. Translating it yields CASSYDRDYYEQYF. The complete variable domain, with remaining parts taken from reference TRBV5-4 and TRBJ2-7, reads ETGVTQSPTHLIKTRGQQVTLRCSSQSGHNTVSWYQQALGQGPQFIFQYYREEENGRGNFPPRFSGLQFPNYSSELNVNALELDDSALYLCASSYDRDYYEQYFGPGTRLTVT.